The rows below give T cell receptor beta chains drawn from one sample of a study of blood T cells in healthy people across ages. TCRdb reprocessed the 5' RACE reads via MiXCR and lists one record per CDR3 protein. The sample holds hundreds of thousands of distinct CDR3 sequences, roughly three fifths seen once. Sequenced: blood. The receptors shown here come from a man in his sixties in good health. The CDR3 runs from the conserved cysteine through the conserved F or W. The order of the fields is clone size, J gene, D gene, V gene, CDR3 DNA, CDR3 protein. The D gene is left open where the match is weak. The size of a clone is reported for some rows only, either as once, few or many, or as a class for expanded clones.

-	TRBJ2-3	-	TRBV20-1	TGCAGTGCTAGCTGGGACACATCAACAGATACGCAGTATTTT	CSASWDTSTDTQYF
-	TRBJ1-2	TRBD1	TRBV2	TGTGCCAGCAGTGGGACAGGGGCCTCTAGTGGCTACACCTTC	CASSGTGASSGYTF
once	TRBJ2-1	TRBD2	TRBV2	TGTGCCAGCAGGTCCGGGGGGGCCAGAAATGAGCAGTTCTTC	CASRSGGARNEQFF
few	TRBJ2-3	-	TRBV11-2	TGTGCCAGCAGCTTAGAAGGGCGGGGTAGCACAGATACGCAGTATTTT	CASSLEGRGSTDTQYF
-	TRBJ2-5	-	TRBV6-1	TGTGCCAGCAGTTGGACCCTCGGCGAGACCCAGTACTTC	CASSWTLGETQYF
-	TRBJ1-1	TRBD1	TRBV5-1	TGCGCCAGCAGCCACGGACAGGGGGCCACTGAAGCTTTCTTT	CASSHGQGATEAFF
-	TRBJ2-3	-	TRBV20-1	TGCAGTGCTAACGGGGGCCGCACAGATACGCAGTATTTT	CSANGGRTDTQYF
-	TRBJ2-1	TRBD2	TRBV27	TGTGCCAGCAGTGCTACTAGCGGGGGCCACAATGAGCAGTTCTTC	CASSATSGGHNEQFF
-	TRBJ2-7	-	TRBV6-6	TGTGCCAGCAGTCCCCGAACCTACGAGCAGTACTTC	CASSPRTYEQYF
-	TRBJ2-7	TRBD1	TRBV13	TGTGCCAGCAGCTCCGGACAGGGTTGGGTCGGGCAGTACTTC	CASSSGQGWVGQYF
-	TRBJ1-1	-	TRBV4-1	TGCGCCAGCAGCAAGGGTGGGGGCGGCATGAACACTGAAGCTTTCTTT	CASSKGGGGMNTEAFF
few	TRBJ2-7	TRBD1	TRBV12-3/TRBV12-4	TGTGCCAGCACCTTGACAGGGGGCGAGCAGTACTTC	CASTLTGGEQYF
-	TRBJ1-2	-	TRBV29-1	TGCAGCGTTGCGGGAGCCTTACCCAACTATGGCTACACCTTC	CSVAGALPNYGYTF
-	TRBJ2-2	TRBD2	TRBV20-1	TGCAGTGCTAGAAGGGGGACTAGCGGAAACACCGGGGAGCTGTTTTTT	CSARRGTSGNTGELFF
once	TRBJ2-3	-	TRBV3-1	TGTGCCAGCAGCCAAGTCGGGGAGACGAGCACAGATACGCAGTATTTT	CASSQVGETSTDTQYF
-	TRBJ1-2	-	TRBV4-1	TGCGCCAGCAGCCAAGATGGGACGGGGGCGAGGGGCTACACCTTC	CASSQDGTGARGYTF
-	TRBJ2-7	TRBD2	TRBV5-4	TGTGCCAGCAGCTTGGATTGGACTAGCGCCCAGTACTTC	CASSLDWTSAQYF
-	TRBJ2-5	-	TRBV20-1	TGCAGTGCTCTGGACTCCCCTTTGGTAGAGACCCAGTACTTC	CSALDSPLVETQYF
-	TRBJ1-2	-	TRBV4-2	TGTGCCAGCAGCCAAGATCGTGCAGGGGTGAGGGGCTACACCTTC	CASSQDRAGVRGYTF
-	TRBJ1-4	TRBD1	TRBV5-1	TGCGCCAGCAGCCCCACGACAGGGAGAACGGTAAAACTGTTTTTT	CASSPTTGRTVKLFF
-	TRBJ1-5	TRBD1	TRBV2	TGTGCCAGCAGTCAGAGCCAGGGGGGGCAGCCCCAGCATTTT	CASSQSQGGQPQHF
-	TRBJ2-3	-	TRBV5-4	TGTGCCAGCAGCCCTTCTAGGGGGGCCGACGCAGATACGCAGTATTTT	CASSPSRGADADTQYF
few	TRBJ2-1	-	TRBV5-1	TGCGCCAGCAGCTTAGGTTACCGTAGCAATGAGCAGTTCTTC	CASSLGYRSNEQFF
few	TRBJ2-6	-	TRBV2	TGTGCCAGCAGCCAGGGAAGCTCTGGGGCCAACGTCCTGACTTTC	CASSQGSSGANVLTF
once	TRBJ2-5	TRBD1	TRBV4-1	TGCGCCAGCAGCCAAGAGGAACAGGGGCAAGAGACCCAGTACTTC	CASSQEEQGQETQYF
-	TRBJ1-6	TRBD1	TRBV7-9	TGTGCCAGCGGCAATAACGGAGCAGGGGGCTATTCACCCCTCCACTTT	CASGNNGAGGYSPLHF
-	TRBJ2-3	-	TRBV29-1	TGCAGCGTGGGGGGGACAGGATTCACAGATACGCAGTATTTT	CSVGGTGFTDTQYF
-	TRBJ2-7	-	TRBV20-1	TGCAGTGCTAGACCCACCGGACAGCGGGATGAGCAGTACTTC	CSARPTGQRDEQYF